Listed below are T cell receptor beta chains from one sample, sequenced in a study of identical twins. TCRdb called the 5' RACE reads again in MiXCR, with one record for every CDR3 protein. This sample carries roughly 1,500,000 distinct CDR3 sequences, under 35% of them seen once, and the ten largest clones take about 0.27%. Material: cord blood. The receptors shown here come from a newborn girl in good health. Each CDR3 is given with its conserved first and last residue. Each record gives: V gene, J gene, CDR3 length, clone size, D gene, CDR3 protein, CDR3 DNA. The D gene is left open where the match is weak. Not all rows give a size; the values are once, few, many and, for expanded clones, a class.

TRBV24-1	TRBJ1-1	15	few	TRBD1	CATSDPGQGNTEAFF	TGTGCCACCAGTGATCCCGGACAGGGGAACACTGAAGCTTTCTTT
TRBV18	TRBJ1-1	15	.	.	CASSPNDGLRTEAFF	TGTGCCAGCTCACCCAATGATGGCCTCAGGACTGAAGCTTTCTTT
TRBV5-1	TRBJ1-2	14	.	.	CASSYSPFYYGYTF	TGCGCCAGCAGCTACAGTCCCTTTTACTATGGCTACACCTTC
TRBV7-9	TRBJ2-3	16	.	.	CASSLILVDNTDTQYF	TGTGCCAGCAGCCTTATTTTGGTCGACAACACAGATACGCAGTATTTT
TRBV28	TRBJ1-1	15	once	TRBD1	CASSFWDRANTEAFF	TGTGCCAGCAGTTTTTGGGACAGGGCAAACACTGAAGCTTTCTTT
TRBV14	TRBJ1-1	15	.	.	CASSQDPRGGTEAFF	TGTGCCAGCAGCCAAGATCCGAGAGGGGGCACTGAAGCTTTCTTT
TRBV20-1	TRBJ2-5	12	.	TRBD1	CSAPDRAWEQYF	TGCAGTGCCCCGGACAGGGCTTGGGAGCAGTACTTC
TRBV20-1	TRBJ2-3	15	.	.	CSASLLGAPTDTQYF	TGCAGTGCTAGCTTACTGGGGGCCCCCACAGATACGCAGTATTTT
TRBV14	TRBJ1-5	17	.	.	CASSQDRGQGSNQPQHF	TGTGCCAGCAGCCAAGATCGGGGCCAGGGTTCCAATCAGCCCCAGCATTTT
TRBV20-1	TRBJ1-2	15	.	.	CSASPGHPVIYGYTF	TGCAGTGCTAGCCCGGGACACCCAGTGATCTATGGCTACACCTTC
TRBV9	TRBJ2-7	14	many	.	CASSVGLSSYEQYF	TGTGCCAGCTCCGTAGGGCTTAGCTCCTACGAGCAGTACTTC
TRBV7-9	TRBJ2-7	15	few	.	CASSLVFGSSYEQYF	TGTGCCAGCAGCTTAGTTTTCGGTAGCTCCTACGAGCAGTACTTC
TRBV6-5	TRBJ1-4	21	.	.	CASSYFSGSPPSRAANEKLFF	TGTGCCAGCAGTTATTTCAGCGGATCTCCCCCCTCACGAGCAGCTAATGAAAAACTGTTTTTT
TRBV11-2	TRBJ2-7	16	many	TRBD2	CASSLGRGLVSYEQYF	TGTGCCAGCAGCTTAGGTCGGGGACTAGTCTCCTACGAGCAGTACTTC
TRBV5-1	TRBJ2-3	16	.	.	CASSLELMAPTDTQYF	TGCGCCAGCAGCCTGGAGCTCATGGCCCCCACAGATACGCAGTATTTT
TRBV12-3/TRBV12-4	TRBJ1-1	16	.	TRBD1	CASNAGTGRLDTEAFF	TGTGCCAGCAATGCCGGGACAGGGAGGTTGGACACTGAAGCTTTCTTT
TRBV5-6	TRBJ1-5	15	few	.	CASSLAHRFGQPQHF	TGTGCCAGCAGCTTGGCCCACAGGTTTGGACAGCCCCAGCATTTT
TRBV24-1	TRBJ2-5	13	once	.	CAPSEGQVRGQYF	TGTGCCCCCAGTGAGGGGCAGGTAAGGGGGCAGTACTTC
TRBV29-1	TRBJ1-2	12	.	.	CSVIGQGQGYTF	TGCAGCGTTATAGGGCAGGGTCAAGGCTACACCTTC
TRBV13	TRBJ2-1	15	.	.	CASSLELPLNGEQFF	TGTGCCAGCAGCTTAGAGTTACCGCTAAACGGAGAGCAGTTCTTC
TRBV12-5	TRBJ2-1	15	.	TRBD2	CASGPSGASYNEQFF	TGTGCTAGTGGCCCTAGCGGGGCCTCCTACAATGAGCAGTTCTTC
TRBV20-1	TRBJ2-2	14	.	TRBD2	CSARRASGTGELFF	TGCAGTGCTAGAAGGGCTAGCGGAACCGGGGAGCTGTTTTTT
TRBV20-1	TRBJ2-5	14	.	TRBD1	CSAYTGGAYNEQYF	TGCAGTGCTTATACAGGGGGAGCCTACAATGAGCAGTACTTC
TRBV28	TRBJ1-2	13	many	.	CASSFGGQGGYTF	TGTGCCAGCAGTTTTGGGGGACAAGGAGGCTACACCTTC
TRBV29-1	TRBJ2-7	12	.	.	CSVIGWDYEQYF	TGCAGCGTTATCGGATGGGACTACGAGCAGTACTTC
TRBV10-3	TRBJ1-4	15	few	TRBD1	CAISRTGAGSEKLFF	TGTGCCATCAGTCGAACAGGGGCGGGGAGTGAAAAACTGTTTTTT
TRBV3-1	TRBJ2-7	16	.	TRBD1	CASSHPPGQGRYEQYF	TGTGCCAGCAGCCATCCTCCGGGACAGGGTAGATACGAGCAGTACTTC
TRBV12-3/TRBV12-4	TRBJ2-7	14	few	.	CASSPDGDPYEQYF	TGTGCCAGCAGTCCCGACGGGGACCCCTACGAGCAGTACTTC
TRBV7-9	TRBJ1-1	15	.	TRBD1	CASSPQTGSGTEAFF	TGTGCCAGCAGCCCCCAGACAGGGAGTGGCACTGAAGCTTTCTTT
TRBV7-6	TRBJ1-1	13	few	.	CASSLGHNTEAFF	TGTGCCAGCAGCTTAGGGCACAACACTGAAGCTTTCTTT
TRBV4-2	TRBJ1-2	16	.	.	CASSQVGGYSHYGYTF	TGTGCCAGCAGCCAAGTGGGGGGTTATTCCCACTATGGCTACACCTTC
TRBV9	TRBJ2-1	16	.	.	CASSADVRGAYNEQFF	TGTGCCAGCAGCGCCGATGTCAGGGGGGCCTACAATGAGCAGTTCTTC
TRBV3-1	TRBJ1-4	16	few	.	CASSQERGTTNEKLFF	TGTGCCAGCAGCCAAGAAAGGGGGACAACTAATGAAAAACTGTTTTTT
TRBV12-3/TRBV12-4	TRBJ2-1	15	.	.	CASSLRDPASGEQFF	TGTGCCAGCAGTTTACGGGACCCAGCGTCGGGTGAGCAGTTCTTC
TRBV7-6	TRBJ2-1	19	few	TRBD2	CASSLIFGVRGRAHNEQFF	TGTGCCAGCAGCTTGATTTTTGGGGTTCGCGGGAGGGCCCACAATGAGCAGTTCTTC
TRBV27	TRBJ2-7	11	once	.	CVVSGPYEQYF	TGTGTCGTGTCGGGCCCCTACGAGCAGTACTTC
TRBV10-3	TRBJ1-2	13	few	.	CAISETKNYGYTF	TGTGCCATCAGTGAAACCAAAAACTATGGCTACACCTTC
TRBV15	TRBJ2-5	15	few	.	CATSRDRASPETQYF	TGTGCCACCAGCAGAGATCGGGCTAGCCCCGAGACCCAGTACTTC
TRBV6-1	TRBJ2-7	16	few	.	CASSEVTGPTLYEQYF	TGTGCCAGCAGTGAAGTCACCGGGCCCACACTCTACGAGCAGTACTTC
TRBV24-1	TRBJ2-1	15	few	TRBD2	CATSAGLAANNEQFF	TGTGCCACCAGCGCAGGACTAGCGGCCAACAATGAGCAGTTCTTC
TRBV20-1	TRBJ2-7	14	.	TRBD2	CSARMGLSVYEQYF	TGCAGTGCTAGGATGGGACTATCAGTGTACGAGCAGTACTTC
TRBV25-1	TRBJ2-7	18	few	TRBD2	CASMGKLAGGTSSYEQYF	TGTGCCAGCATGGGTAAACTAGCGGGAGGTACCAGCTCCTACGAGCAGTACTTC
TRBV4-2	TRBJ2-1	16	.	TRBD2	CASRPHPGLAYNEQFF	TGTGCCAGCCGCCCCCACCCGGGACTAGCTTACAATGAGCAGTTCTTC
TRBV7-9	TRBJ1-1	15	few	.	CASSPSGHPNTEAFF	TGTGCCAGCAGCCCGTCGGGACACCCGAACACTGAAGCTTTCTTT
TRBV12-3/TRBV12-4	TRBJ2-7	17	.	.	CASSLWPEGAAYNEQYF	TGTGCCAGCAGTTTATGGCCCGAGGGAGCGGCCTACAATGAGCAGTACTTC
TRBV12-3/TRBV12-4	TRBJ2-1	17	.	TRBD2	CASSRTNPGGPFHEQFF	TGTGCCAGCAGTCGAACCAACCCGGGGGGGCCGTTCCATGAGCAGTTCTTC
TRBV18	TRBJ2-7	14	.	.	CASSPFEGAYEQYF	TGTGCCAGCTCACCATTCGAGGGAGCCTACGAGCAGTACTTC
TRBV11-2	TRBJ2-7	16	.	TRBD2	CASSSLSSGRVYEQYF	TGTGCCAGCAGCTCGCTAAGTAGCGGGAGAGTCTACGAGCAGTACTTC